The present T cell receptor beta chain was sequenced within a study of PD-1 blockade in classical Hodgkin lymphoma. The V end was cut by 3 bases, the J end by 4 bases, with 15 bases between. Germline V gives CDR1 SGHVS, CDR2 FQNEAQ. The CDR3 is made up of 15 amino acids. Relapse after autologous stem cell transplantation occurred in every patient, and brentuximab vedotin exposure varied. Repertoires were generated with immunoSEQ multiplex PCR, while TCRdb's copy carries only in-frame clones and drops some. The table shows about 150,000 clones, with around 73% occurring only once. The source material was peripheral blood mononuclear cells (PBMCs), sampled before the second cycle of nivolumab. The chain joins TRBV7-8 to TRBJ1-1, with TRBD1 as a possible D gene (6 bases). This TCR derives from a human donor with classical Hodgkin lymphoma. The CDR3 nucleotides are TGTGCCAGCAGCTTGAGCAGGCAGGGGAGCACTGAAGCTTTCTTT. As protein: CASSLSRQGSTEAFF.